Listed below are T cell receptor beta chains from one sample, sequenced in a study of cytomegalovirus exposure and HLA in healthy donors. Some clones are missing from TCRdb's copy, which holds only in-frame ones; the method was immunoSEQ multiplex PCR. The table lists under 200,000 clones, about 75% of them singletons. What was sequenced was PBMCs. These receptors were obtained from a woman aged 50 to 65 in good health and CMV-seropositive. CDR3s include the opening cysteine and the closing phenylalanine or tryptophan. The D gene is left open where the match is weak. Part of the rows lack a size; the others show once, few, many or a class for expanded clones.

TRBV19	TRBJ1-1	.	.	CASSIGAGAEAFF	TGTGCCAGTAGTATAGGGGCAGGGGCTGAAGCTTTCTTT
TRBV6-5	TRBJ2-7	.	TRBD1	CASSRQGRPYEQYF	TGTGCCAGCAGTCGACAGGGACGTCCCTACGAGCAGTACTTC
TRBV7-8	TRBJ2-7	.	.	CASSSNYNPGSYSYEQYF	TGTGCCAGCAGCTCCAACTACAATCCGGGATCCTACTCCTACGAGCAGTACTTC
TRBV12-5	TRBJ2-5	.	.	CASGLGRGAPEETQYF	TGTGCTAGTGGTTTGGGGCGTGGGGCGCCAGAGGAGACCCAGTACTTC
TRBV15	TRBJ2-7	.	.	CATSRDSRGEQYF	TGTGCCACCAGCAGAGATAGCAGGGGCGAGCAGTACTTC
TRBV5-1	TRBJ2-1	.	TRBD1	CASVRDRDNEQFF	TGCGCCAGCGTCCGGGACAGGGACAATGAGCAGTTCTTC
TRBV7-9	TRBJ2-5	.	TRBD1	CASSSGTGYQETQYF	TGTGCCAGCAGCTCCGGGACAGGGTACCAAGAGACCCAGTACTTC
TRBV30	TRBJ2-2	few	.	CAWSPTRELFF	TGTGCCTGGAGTCCTACCCGGGAGCTGTTTTTT
TRBV5-1	TRBJ2-7	.	TRBD1	CASSSRDSSYEQYF	TGCGCCAGCAGCTCCCGGGACAGTTCCTACGAGCAGTACTTC
TRBV9	TRBJ2-5	.	.	CASSVAGSGGLETQYF	TGTGCCAGCAGCGTAGCAGGCTCAGGTGGATTGGAGACCCAGTACTTC
TRBV15	TRBJ1-1	.	TRBD1	CATSRRQGLEAFF	TGTGCCACCAGCAGACGACAGGGCCTTGAAGCTTTCTTT
TRBV15	TRBJ1-4	once	TRBD1	CATSREGTATNEKLFF	TGTGCCACCAGCAGAGAGGGGACAGCAACTAATGAAAAACTGTTTTTT
TRBV5-1	TRBJ2-6	.	TRBD2	CASSRGGSGGASGANVLTF	TGCGCCAGCAGCCGCGGGGGTAGCGGGGGGGCCTCTGGGGCCAACGTCCTGACTTTC
TRBV6-5	TRBJ2-2	few	.	CASSPTGAGELFF	TGTGCCAGCAGCCCAACAGGAGCCGGGGAGCTGTTTTTT
TRBV5-1	TRBJ2-1	.	.	CASRVVDYNEQFF	TGCGCCAGCAGGGTAGTAGACTACAATGAGCAGTTCTTC
TRBV9	TRBJ1-2	.	.	CASSEGRQVYGYTF	TGTGCCAGCAGCGAAGGAAGACAGGTCTATGGCTACACCTTC
TRBV4-2	TRBJ1-1	few	TRBD1	CASSQATGVETEAFF	TGTGCCAGCAGCCAGGCGACAGGGGTGGAGACTGAAGCTTTCTTT
TRBV7-9	TRBJ2-7	.	.	CSSSPAGPLEQYF	TGTTCCAGCAGCCCCGCGGGTCCCCTCGAGCAGTACTTC
TRBV2	TRBJ2-5	.	TRBD1	CASSDGTGWETQYF	TGTGCCAGCAGTGACGGGACAGGGTGGGAGACCCAGTACTTC
TRBV7-2	TRBJ1-2	.	.	CASSANRDTGNTYGYTF	TGTGCCAGCAGCGCAAACCGGGACACGGGAAATACCTATGGCTACACCTTC
TRBV30	TRBJ1-1	.	.	CAWSDAYDTEAFF	TGTGCCTGGAGTGATGCGTATGACACTGAAGCTTTCTTT
TRBV5-1	TRBJ1-4	.	TRBD1	CASSLGTGPNEKLFF	TGCGCCAGCAGCCTAGGGACAGGGCCCAATGAAAAACTGTTTTTT
TRBV10-3	TRBJ1-5	few	.	CAISSSGTTNQPQHF	TGTGCCATCAGTTCCTCCGGGACAACCAATCAGCCCCAGCATTTT
TRBV11-2	TRBJ1-1	.	.	CASSLYSGRAFF	TGTGCCAGCAGCTTATATTCAGGGAGGGCTTTCTTT
TRBV10-2	TRBJ1-1	.	TRBD1	CASSEGSWDRGGKAFF	TGCGCCAGCAGTGAAGGGTCATGGGACAGGGGGGGGAAAGCTTTCTTT